The present entry profiles one T cell receptor (beta chain) with its context. Participant age was about 18 to 95 years, and participants resided in approximately 25 US areas. Researchers sorted participants into cohorts using their self-reported clinical history. Trimming took 6 bases from V and 2 from J, leaving 10 bases between them. Germline V gives CDR1 MDHEN, CDR2 SYDVKM. This CDR3 is 13 amino acids long. This sample was taken from a study of blood T cell repertoires in COVID-19. Across the whole study: Researchers got acute and convalescent COVID-19 samples from the United States, Italy and Spain. Sample material is recorded as cDNA or gDNA derived from T cells, B-cell-depleted T cells, or PBMCs.

Produced via immunoSEQ multiplex PCR; TCRdb's table is partial and in-frame only. Altogether 330,000 or so clones are present, under 95% being singletons, with the ten largest covering roughly 20%. The rearrangement uses TRBV28 and TRBJ1-1; D is possibly TRBD1 (5 bases). Sequenced: PBMCs or T cells enriched from blood (not recorded which). The clonotype comes from a woman aged 25 to 39 who had recovered from COVID-19. CDR3 in amino acids: CASSLRANTEAFF. For the CDR3, the DNA is TGTGCCAGCAGCCTCAGGGCTAACACTGAAGCTTTCTTT.